The 27 T cell receptor beta chains listed next were all sequenced from one sample in a study of cytomegalovirus exposure and HLA in healthy donors. PCR primers comprised 60 Vbeta and 13 Jbeta primers. Sequenced by immunoSEQ multiplex PCR; TCRdb stores in-frame clones only, minus some. The repertoire holds about 150,000 clones, about 73% seen once, with around 13% in the top ten. Material for sequencing was PBMCs. The source of these receptors is a woman between 50 and 59 years old in good health and CMV-seropositive.

V and J are TRBV7-9 and TRBJ1-5, with TRBD1 as a possible D gene (5 bases). V was clipped by 0 bases and J by 2 bases, with 8 bases between them. Germline V lookup: CDR1 SEHNR, CDR2 FQNEAQ (reference sequence). CDR3 length equals 15 residues. The CDR3 DNA reads TGTGCCAGCAGCTTAGCGGAGACAGGCAATCAGCCCCAGCATTTT. Translating gives CASSLAETGNQPQHF.

This chain joins TRBV11-2 and TRBJ2-5, with TRBD1 as a possible D gene (5 bases). With the DNA end fitting TRBJ2-7 better, the J assignment may be wrong. The CDR3 totals 15 residues. From germline, CDR1 is SGHAT and CDR2 FQNNGV. CDR3: CASSPMRQFLYEQYF. In DNA, the CDR3 is TGTGCCAGCAGCCCCATGAGACAGTTCCTTTACGAGCAGTACTTC.

The V gene is TRBV2, the J gene TRBJ1-2, with 10 bases aligning to TRBD1. CDR3 length: 13 amino acids. After removal of 6 bases from V and 4 bases from J, the junction contained 2 bases not matched to a gene. Germline loops: CDR1 SNHLY, CDR2 FYNNEI. The CDR3 DNA reads TGTGCCAGCAGGGACAGGGGGGTCTATGGCTACACCTTC. This codes for CASRDRGVYGYTF.

The chain uses TRBV19 and TRBJ1-2, with TRBD1 matching 10 bases. This CDR3 has 13 amino acids. Trimming removed 7 bases from V and 11 bases from J; junction bases left unmatched: 10. The germline CDR1 and CDR2 sequences are LNHDA and SQIVND (reference sequence). In DNA form, the CDR3 reads TGTGCCAGTATCGGGACAGGGGCGCAGGAATACACCTTC. It yields the protein CASIGTGAQEYTF.

This clone has more than one count but fewer than ten. The V and J genes are TRBV7-3 and TRBJ1-6; 9 bases are a match to TRBD1. Germline CDR1 and CDR2: SGHTA and FQGTGA. The CDR3 runs 15 residues. The V segment lost 2 bases and the J segment 7 bases; nucleotides outside the gene matches: 3. The CDR3 sequence: CASSLGDRENSPLHF. CDR3 DNA: TGTGCCAGCAGCTTAGGGGACAGGGAGAATTCACCCCTCCACTTT.

V is TRBV28 and J is TRBJ2-3, with a weak D call TRBD1 (5 bases). The CDR3 runs 15 residues. CDR1 and CDR2 from the germline V gene are MDHEN and SYDVKM. The V end was cut by 2 bases, the J end by 3 bases, with 12 bases between. CDR3 residues: CASSLPGSGTDTQYF. The CDR3 DNA sequence: TGTGCCAGCAGTTTACCAGGGTCGGGTACAGATACGCAGTATTTT.

The V call is TRBV2, the J call TRBJ2-1, with a possible D match to TRBD1 (6 bases). The V gene lost 4 bases and the J gene lost 5 bases, with 9 bases spanning the gap. Germline V gives CDR1 SNHLY, CDR2 FYNNEI. This CDR3 is 13 amino acids long. The CDR3: CASSVDRNNEQFF. Here the CDR3 DNA reads TGTGCCAGCAGTGTGGACAGAAACAATGAGCAGTTCTTC.

The chain carries TRBV29-1 and TRBJ1-4; 8 nucleotides agree with TRBD1. Trimming took 6 bases from V and 7 from J; bases not matched to a gene: 13. Germline CDR1 and CDR2: SQVTM and ANQGSEA. The CDR3 has 15 residues. The DNA for the CDR3 is TGCAGCGTCGCCCGACAGGGGATGGGTGGTGAAAAACTGTTTTTT. Amino acid sequence: CSVARQGMGGEKLFF.

The J gene is TRBJ2-1, the V gene TRBV29-1; no clear D. The V end was cut by 4 bases, the J end by 5 bases, with 6 bases between. The CDR3 has 11 amino acids. Germline CDR1 is SQVTM and CDR2 is ANQGSEA. Here the CDR3 reads CSVVNHNEQFF. DNA for the CDR3: TGCAGCGTTGTAAATCACAATGAGCAGTTCTTC.

Here the CDR3 reads CASSEYMGQREKLFF. CDR3 DNA: TGTGCCAGCAGTGAATACATGGGCCAAAGGGAAAAACTGTTTTTT. The chain uses TRBV25-1 and TRBJ1-4; D remains unclear. In germline, CDR1 is MGHDK, CDR2 SYGVNS. The CDR3 extends over 15 amino acids. Trimming cost V 0 bases and J 8 bases, with 13 bases left between them.

Concerning this clone: Within the sample, other DNA sequences also encode this same CDR3. The chain links TRBV2 to TRBJ2-7; 8 bases map to TRBD1. The CDR3 has 11 amino acids. Trimming cost V 2 bases and J 12 bases; bases outside gene matches: 3. The germline CDR1 and CDR2 sequences are SNHLY and FYNNEI. The CDR3 region has the DNA TGTGCCAGCAGTGAATTAGGACAGGGGTACTTC. Encoded protein: CASSELGQGYF.

The chain uses TRBV5-4 and TRBJ2-7; D gene unclear. Per germline, CDR1 SGHNT and CDR2 YYREEE (reference sequence). The V end lost 2 bases, the J end lost 8 bases, and 11 bases lay between the germline ends. This CDR3 contains 12 residues. CDR3 loop: CASSFGPGKQYF. For the CDR3, the DNA is TGTGCCAGCAGCTTTGGTCCAGGCAAGCAGTACTTC.

V usage is TRBV7-9 and J usage is TRBJ2-7; tentatively, D is TRBD2 (5 bases). This CDR3 has 13 amino acids. V lost 7 bases, J lost 3 bases, and 13 bases lay in between. Germline V gene sequence: CDR1 SEHNR, CDR2 FQNEAQ (reference sequence). CDR3 sequence reads: CASNTLEGYEQYF. CDR3 in DNA: TGTGCCAGCAACACCCTAGAGGGCTACGAGCAGTACTTC.

The J gene is TRBJ2-3, the V gene TRBV5-4; D ambiguous. Germline CDR1 and CDR2: SGHNT and YYREEE (reference sequence). V lost 1 base to trimming and J lost 4 bases, with 16 bases between them. The CDR3 extends over 16 amino acids. The CDR3 loop is CASSLFRQALADTQYF. CDR3 nucleotide sequence: TGTGCCAGCAGCTTGTTTAGGCAGGCGTTGGCAGATACGCAGTATTTT.

The CDR3 DNA reads TGTGCCAGCAGCCAGCCGCGGGCGGGAAAGGGTAACTATGGCTACACCTTC. Its translation is CASSQPRAGKGNYGYTF. The rearrangement joins TRBV5-6 to TRBJ1-2, with no clear D. This CDR3 has 17 residues. The germline V gene has CDR1 SGHDT and CDR2 YYEEEE. The ends were cut back, 4 bases at V and 1 base at J, with 20 bases in the middle. Full variable domain (missing parts from reference TRBV5-6 and TRBJ1-2): DAGVTQSPTHLIKTRGQQVTLRCSPKSGHDTVSWYQQALGQGPQFIFQYYEEEERQRGNFPDRFSGHQFPNYSSELNVNALLLGDSALYLCASSQPRAGKGNYGYTFGSGTRLTVV.

The sample holds a few counts of this clone. V gene TRBV6-5 combines with J gene TRBJ2-7; possibly TRBD2 for D (7 bases). Germline assignment: CDR1 MNHEY and CDR2 SVGAGI. With 5 bases removed from V and 4 bases from J, the gap between germline ends came to 15 bases. The CDR3 is made up of 14 amino acids. The CDR3 is CASSVRGGRYEQYF. DNA for the CDR3: TGTGCCAGCAGTGTGAGGGGGGGCCGTTACGAGCAGTACTTC.

V gene TRBV4-2 combines with J gene TRBJ2-2; TRBD1 agrees at 8 bases. Per the germline V gene, CDR1 is LGHNA and CDR2 is YNFKEQ. The CDR3 consists of 18 residues. V lost 1 base, J lost 6 bases, and 13 bases stayed unmatched. This CDR3 reads CASSQGTGGRTVAGELFF. In DNA form, the CDR3 reads TGTGCCAGCAGCCAAGGAACAGGGGGACGAACCGTAGCCGGGGAGCTGTTTTTT.

The chain employs TRBV30 and TRBJ2-1; 14 bases line up with TRBD2. J gave up 1 base and V 8 bases, and 4 bases lay outside the gene matches. Germline CDR1 is GTSNPN and CDR2 is SVGIG (reference sequence). This CDR3 is 15 amino acids long. The CDR3 here is CAARTSGGSYNEQFF. CDR3 nucleotides: TGTGCCGCTCGGACTAGCGGGGGGTCCTACAATGAGCAGTTCTTC. Variable domain in full (rest from reference TRBV30 and TRBJ2-1): SQTIHQWPATLVQPVGSPLSLECTVEGTSNPNLYWYRQAAGRGLQLLFYSVGIGQISSEVPQNLSASRPQDRQFILSSKKLLLSDSGFYLCAARTSGGSYNEQFFGPGTRLTVL.

The CDR3 region is CASSYSEGVNTEAFF. Here the CDR3 DNA reads TGTGCCAGCAGTTACTCTGAGGGGGTGAACACTGAAGCTTTCTTT. The chain carries TRBV6-5 and TRBJ1-1, with D perhaps TRBD1 (6 bases). The CDR3 is 15 residues long. The V end was cut by 0 bases, the J end by 0 bases, with 8 bases between. CDR1 MNHEY and CDR2 SVGAGI come from the germline V gene.

The rearrangement joins TRBV5-1 to TRBJ2-1; 11 bases align to TRBD2. V was clipped by 4 bases and J by 8 bases; unmatched bases: 14. Germline CDR1 and CDR2: SGHRS and YFSETQ. There are 17 residues in the CDR3. CDR3 loop: CASSPRRGSGGGYEQFF. For the CDR3, the DNA is TGCGCCAGCAGCCCCCGGAGAGGTAGCGGGGGGGGTTATGAGCAGTTCTTC.

As for this clone: Other DNA sequences in this specimen translate into the identical CDR3. The chain joins TRBV11-1 to TRBJ2-3; 7 nucleotides agree with TRBD2. CDR3 size: 15 residues. Germline V lookup: CDR1 SGHAT, CDR2 FQDESV (reference sequence). V dropped 3 bases and J dropped 1; count of bases not matched to a gene: 4. The CDR3 coding sequence is TGTGCCAGCAGCTTCCACAGCGGGGGCACAGATACGCAGTATTTT. It codes for CASSFHSGGTDTQYF. The whole variable domain, remainder taken from reference TRBV11-1 and TRBJ2-3, is EAEVAQSPRYKITEKSQAVAFWCDPISGHATLYWYRQILGQGPELLVQFQDESVVDDSQLPKDRFSAERLKGVDSTLKIQPAELGDSAMYLCASSFHSGGTDTQYFGPGTRLTVL.

This chain connects TRBV5-6 to TRBJ2-3; 8 nucleotides line up with TRBD1. Germline V gene lookup returns CDR1 SGHDT and CDR2 YYEEEE. CDR3 length: 15 residues. The trim removed 4 bases at V and 4 bases at J, leaving 8 bases unmatched. CDR3 DNA sequence: TGTGCCAGCAGCGGGGAGGACAGGGCGGCAGATACGCAGTATTTT. Its translation: CASSGEDRAADTQYF.

This rearrangement joins TRBV30 to TRBJ2-7, with D unresolved. The CDR3 extends over 12 amino acids. Germline V lookup: CDR1 GTSNPN, CDR2 SVGIG (reference sequence). V lost 2 bases to trimming and J lost 3 bases, with 8 bases between them. The CDR3 protein is CAWSPLDYEQYF. Here the CDR3 DNA reads TGTGCCTGGAGTCCACTTGACTACGAGCAGTACTTC.

The rearrangement links TRBV19 to TRBJ1-6; 7 bases match TRBD1. The V and J ends lost 10 bases and 6 bases, in that order; junction bases with no gene match: 6. This CDR3 has 13 residues. Germline values: CDR1 LNHDA, CDR2 SQIVND (reference sequence). The CDR3 DNA reads as TGTGCCACTCAGACAGGGATTAATTCACCCCTCCACTTT. This codes for CATQTGINSPLHF.

The J gene is TRBJ2-1, the V gene TRBV19; the D gene is possibly TRBD1 (6 bases). The CDR3 contains 13 residues. Trimming stripped 8 bases from V and 2 bases from J, with 10 bases between. The germline CDR1 and CDR2 sequences are LNHDA and SQIVND (reference sequence). CDR3: CASSEGAYNEQFF. The CDR3, as DNA: TGTGCCAGTTCCGAGGGGGCCTACAATGAGCAGTTCTTC.

The V call is TRBV4-2, the J call TRBJ2-5; a weak D match, TRBD2 (5 bases). The CDR3 spans 15 residues. The V gene's germline CDR1 is LGHNA and CDR2 YNFKEQ. V dropped 0 bases and J dropped 5 bases, with 13 bases sitting between them. CDR3 DNA sequence: TGTGCCAGCAGCCAAGACGGCCCTCGAGGGGAGACCCAGTACTTC. Encoded protein: CASSQDGPRGETQYF.

This chain uses TRBV19 with TRBJ1-5, with a possible D match to TRBD1 (6 bases). The CDR3 contains 15 residues. V gave up 4 bases and J gave up 3 bases, with 13 bases separating them. CDR1 is LNHDA and CDR2 is SQIVND in the germline V gene (reference sequence). CDR3 nucleotide sequence: TGTGCCAGTAGTAAACCCGACAGGAACAATCAGCCCCAGCATTTT. Its protein is CASSKPDRNNQPQHF.